This TCR beta chain originates from a study of beta chain features in type 1 diabetes (dated by TCRdb to 2017 to 2018). Regarding the research as a whole: Patients and healthy donors did not differ in mean age, gender distribution, total cell number or subset yield. A total of roughly 110 million sorted cells were examined across all samples, and the number of cells per subset was strongly correlated with RNA yield. In the study, recently diagnosed type 1 diabetes patients and matched healthy donors were compared on the TCRB repertoires of their sorted circulating CD4+ T cell subsets. Naive and central memory subsets were obtained from all 30 or so donors, but regulatory and stem cell-like memory subsets were isolated from only 8 patients and 8 healthy donors.

Each donor gave one peripheral blood draw, averaging about 100 mL, which was collected into heparinised tubes. A BD FACSAria II was used to sort naive, central memory, regulatory and stem cell-like memory CD4+ T cells with a panel that included CD45RO, CCR7, CD25, CD127, CD95 and CD27. Purity was above 98% for every sorted population. Right away, PBMCs were isolated by Lymphoprep density gradient centrifugation and were stained directly, with no culture step. So that batch effects would be minimized, each experiment stained and sorted samples in pairs, pairing one healthy donor with one patient. This clone was seen a handful of times. There is no known antigen for this receptor. There are no base qualities to consult, and no much larger clone falls within one base. The entire isolated RNA was reverse transcribed using the High Capacity cDNA Reverse Transcription Kit, and thus expressed TCRB transcripts were sequenced. Deep immunoSEQ sequencing was applied to naive, central memory and regulatory T cell samples, giving an average of about 3.8 million total reads per sample. Sorted cells were lysed in RLT buffer and RNA was extracted with DNase-treated RNeasy Micro or Mini kits, depending on cell number. To prevent cross-contamination, every cell subset was processed on its own, while patient and healthy donor samples were processed together. The immunoSEQ multiplex PCR was used to amplify TCRB sequences from cDNA, yielding 87-bp fragments that span the CDR3 region. Amplicons were sequenced on the Illumina HiSeq platform. As for the original processing: PCR bias was corrected computationally using synthetic template baselines, and reads within Hamming distance 2 were collapsed, with unmergeable singletons discarded. Reads were aligned to IMGT to assign V, D and J genes, CDR3 length, and insertions or deletions at six rearrangement sites. Within each subset, clonotype counts were normalized to sorted cell number, and only after that were true diversity and Gini coefficients computed with the tcR R package. Repertoire sharing was quantified using the overlap coefficient calculated on TCRB nucleotide sequences. Out-of-frame TCRB sequences from naive cells were analyzed as a proxy for the pre-selection repertoire. This immuneACCESS table, as held by TCRdb, lists in-frame sequences with V and J called but not all clones. Of the missing ones, under half trace to an unresolved V gene in checked studies; the others have no known cause. The V and J calls and clone size are taken from that table; D and trimming were inferred from the DNA. The sample table records fewer than 550,000 clones; over 9.5% of these occur just once. In total, the top ten clones hold about 0.045% of the sample.

The full study reports these points: Shorter templates might be favored by PCR, yet because patient and control samples were amplified and corrected together, any such skew would affect both groups equally. In all four CD4+ subsets, TCRB CDR3 length was moderately but significantly shorter in type 1 diabetes patients. HLA sub-analyses involved small numbers of individuals, so any influence of HLA type on TCRB rearrangement remained unresolved. The naive, central memory and regulatory TCRB repertoires appeared to resemble one another more closely among patients than among healthy donors. At VDJ recombination sites, type 1 diabetes patients had fewer insertions and more deleted nucleotides, which implies abnormalities in thymic rearrangement. Sequencing cDNA rather than genomic DNA could over-represent highly expressing activated cells, although activation and CD3 levels did not differ between groups.

CDR1 and CDR2 were assigned from the germline V gene (reference sequence) as SEHNR and FQNEAQ. Including cysteine and phenylalanine, the CDR3 has 16 amino acids. Just the 48-base CDR3 DNA is kept, in frame starting at base 1. Cut back by 1 base and 1 base, the V and J ends lie 11 bases apart. The TCR originated in a woman aged 18-30 years in good health. The source material was naive CD4+ T cells from blood. Interpreted using the paper, the cell subset or site label stands for: true naive CD4+ T cells. The chain couples TRBV7-9 to TRBJ2-1, with a weak D call of TRBD1 (6 bases match). The DNA sequence is TGTGCCAGCAGCTTAGGCCCTAGGGGGTCCTACAATGAGCAGTTCTTC. Translation gives CASSLGPRGSYNEQFF.